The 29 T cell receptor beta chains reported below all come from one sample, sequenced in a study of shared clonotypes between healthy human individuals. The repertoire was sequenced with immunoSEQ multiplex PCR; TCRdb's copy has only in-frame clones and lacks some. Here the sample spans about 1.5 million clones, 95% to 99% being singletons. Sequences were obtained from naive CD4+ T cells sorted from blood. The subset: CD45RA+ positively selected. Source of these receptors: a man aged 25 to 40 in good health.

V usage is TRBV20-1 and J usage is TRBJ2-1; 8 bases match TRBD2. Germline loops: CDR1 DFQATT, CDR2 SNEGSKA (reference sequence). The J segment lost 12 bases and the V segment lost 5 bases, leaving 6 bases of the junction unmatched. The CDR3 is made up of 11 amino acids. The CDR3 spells CSAFQGLGQFF. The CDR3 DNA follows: TGCAGTGCTTTTCAGGGACTAGGGCAGTTCTTC.

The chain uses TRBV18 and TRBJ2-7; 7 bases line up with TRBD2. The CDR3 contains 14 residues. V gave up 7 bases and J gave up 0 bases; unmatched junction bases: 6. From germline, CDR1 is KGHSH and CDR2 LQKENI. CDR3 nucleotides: TGTGCCAGCTTCGCTAGCGGTAGCTCCTACGAGCAGTACTTC. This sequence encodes CASFASGSSYEQYF.

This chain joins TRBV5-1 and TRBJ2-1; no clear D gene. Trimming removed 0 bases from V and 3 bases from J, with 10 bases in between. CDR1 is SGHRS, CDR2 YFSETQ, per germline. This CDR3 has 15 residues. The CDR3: CASSLDPTNYNEQFF. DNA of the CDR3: TGCGCCAGCAGCTTGGATCCGACAAACTACAATGAGCAGTTCTTC.

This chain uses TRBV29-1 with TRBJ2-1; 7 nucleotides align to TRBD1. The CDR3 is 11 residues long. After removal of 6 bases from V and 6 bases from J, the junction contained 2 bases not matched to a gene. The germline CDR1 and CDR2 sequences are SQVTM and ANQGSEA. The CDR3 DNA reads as TGCAGCGTACACAGGGGCAATGAGCAGTTCTTC. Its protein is CSVHRGNEQFF.

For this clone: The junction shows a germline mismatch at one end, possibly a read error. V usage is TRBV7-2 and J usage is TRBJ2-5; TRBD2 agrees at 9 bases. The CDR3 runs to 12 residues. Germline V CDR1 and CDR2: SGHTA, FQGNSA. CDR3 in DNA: TGTGCCAGCAGCTTATGGCGGGAGGGCCTGAACTTC. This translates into CASSLWREGLNF.

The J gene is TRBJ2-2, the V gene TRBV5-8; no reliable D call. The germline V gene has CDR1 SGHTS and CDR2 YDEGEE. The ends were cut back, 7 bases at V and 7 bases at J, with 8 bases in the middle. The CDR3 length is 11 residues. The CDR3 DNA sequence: TGTGCCAGCGTCCGGGTCGGGGAGCTGTTTTTT. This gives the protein CASVRVGELFF. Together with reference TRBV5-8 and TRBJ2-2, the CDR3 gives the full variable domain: EAGVTQSPTHLIKTRGQQATLRCSPISGHTSVYWYQQALGLGLQFLLWYDEGEERNRGNFPPRFSGRQFPNYSSELNVNALELEDSALYLCASVRVGELFFGEGSRLTVL.

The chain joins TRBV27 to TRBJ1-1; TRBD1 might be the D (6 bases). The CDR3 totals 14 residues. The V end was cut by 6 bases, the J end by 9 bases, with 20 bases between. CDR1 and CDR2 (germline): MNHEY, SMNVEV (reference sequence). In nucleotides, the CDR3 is TGTGCCAGCAGAGTTCCAGGGGCGGTGGGGCAAGCTTTCTTT. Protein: CASRVPGAVGQAFF.

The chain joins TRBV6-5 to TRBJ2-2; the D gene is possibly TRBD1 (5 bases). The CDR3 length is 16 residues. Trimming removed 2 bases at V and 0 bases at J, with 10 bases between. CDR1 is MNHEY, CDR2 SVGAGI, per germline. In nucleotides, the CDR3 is TGTGCCAGCAGTTACGTCGGACAAACGAACACCGGGGAGCTGTTTTTT. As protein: CASSYVGQTNTGELFF.

The DNA of the CDR3 is TGTGCCAGTAGTCCCCGGGACAGGGAATACAATGAGCAGTTCTTC. Translation: CASSPRDREYNEQFF. The J gene is TRBJ2-1, the V gene TRBV19, with TRBD1 matching 9 bases. There are 15 residues in the CDR3. Trimming at V came to 5 bases and at J to 4 bases, leaving 6 bases not matched to a gene. Germline CDR1 LNHDA, CDR2 SQIVND (reference sequence).

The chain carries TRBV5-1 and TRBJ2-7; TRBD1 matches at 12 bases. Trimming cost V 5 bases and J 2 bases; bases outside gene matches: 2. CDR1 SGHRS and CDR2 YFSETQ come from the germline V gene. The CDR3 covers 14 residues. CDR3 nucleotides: TGCGCCAGCAGGGGACAGGGGGCGGCCTACGAGCAGTACTTC. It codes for CASRGQGAAYEQYF.

The CDR3, as DNA: TGTGCCAGCAGAATAGCGGGGGGAAACACCGGGGAGCTGTTTTTT. As protein: CASRIAGGNTGELFF. The gene calls are TRBV27 and TRBJ2-2, with 10 nucleotides matching TRBD2. Germline assignment: CDR1 MNHEY and CDR2 SMNVEV (reference sequence). There are 15 residues in the CDR3. Germline trimming cut 6 bases from V and 2 bases from J; bases unmatched to any gene: 3.

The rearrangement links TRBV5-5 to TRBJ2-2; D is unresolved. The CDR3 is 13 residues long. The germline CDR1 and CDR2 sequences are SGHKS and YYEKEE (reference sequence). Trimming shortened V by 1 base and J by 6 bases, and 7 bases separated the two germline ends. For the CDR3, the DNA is TGTGCCAGCAGCTTGCCCTTTTCCGGGGAGCTGTTTTTT. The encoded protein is CASSLPFSGELFF. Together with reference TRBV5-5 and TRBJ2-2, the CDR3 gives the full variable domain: DAGVTQSPTHLIKTRGQQVTLRCSPISGHKSVSWYQQVLGQGPQFIFQYYEKEERGRGNFPDRFSARQFPNYSSELNVNALLLGDSALYLCASSLPFSGELFFGEGSRLTVL.

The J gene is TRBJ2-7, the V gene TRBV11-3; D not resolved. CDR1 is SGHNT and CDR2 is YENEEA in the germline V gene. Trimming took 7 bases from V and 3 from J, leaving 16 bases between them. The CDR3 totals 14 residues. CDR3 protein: CASNEDGSRYEQYF. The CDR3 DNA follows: TGTGCCAGCAACGAGGACGGAAGTCGCTACGAGCAGTACTTC.

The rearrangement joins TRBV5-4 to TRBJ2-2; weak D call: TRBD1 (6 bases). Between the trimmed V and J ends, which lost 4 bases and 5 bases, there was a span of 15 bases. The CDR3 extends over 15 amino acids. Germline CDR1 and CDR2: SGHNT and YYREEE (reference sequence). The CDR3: CASSPGVVMTGELFF. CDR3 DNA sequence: TGTGCCAGCAGCCCAGGGGTCGTAATGACCGGGGAGCTGTTTTTT.

CDR3 in amino acids: CASSLGRSGVTDTQYF. CDR3 coding DNA: TGTGCCAGCAGCTTAGGGCGTAGCGGGGTCACAGATACGCAGTATTTT. This chain uses TRBV7-3 with TRBJ2-3, with 8 positions matching TRBD2. Germline V gives CDR1 SGHTA, CDR2 FQGTGA. The CDR3 spans 16 residues. V was pared by 2 bases and J by 2 bases, with 6 bases of the junction left unmatched.

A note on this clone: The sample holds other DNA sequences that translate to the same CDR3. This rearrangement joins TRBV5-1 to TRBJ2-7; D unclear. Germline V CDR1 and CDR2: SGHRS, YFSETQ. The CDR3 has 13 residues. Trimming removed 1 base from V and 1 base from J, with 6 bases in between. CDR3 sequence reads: CASSLRVSYEQYF. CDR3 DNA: TGCGCCAGCAGCTTGAGGGTGTCCTACGAGCAGTACTTC.

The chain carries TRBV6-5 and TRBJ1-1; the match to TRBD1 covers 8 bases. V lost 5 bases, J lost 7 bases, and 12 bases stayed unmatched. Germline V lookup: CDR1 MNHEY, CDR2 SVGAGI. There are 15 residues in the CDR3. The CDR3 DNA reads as TGTGCCAGCAGTACCCCGGACAGGGTGGCCTTTGAAGCTTTCTTT. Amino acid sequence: CASSTPDRVAFEAFF.

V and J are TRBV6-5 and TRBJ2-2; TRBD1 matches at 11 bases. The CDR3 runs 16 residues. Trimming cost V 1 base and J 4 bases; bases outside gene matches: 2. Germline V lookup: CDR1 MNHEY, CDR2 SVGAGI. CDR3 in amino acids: CASSYFGTGGTGELFF. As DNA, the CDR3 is TGTGCCAGCAGTTACTTTGGGACAGGGGGCACCGGGGAGCTGTTTTTT.

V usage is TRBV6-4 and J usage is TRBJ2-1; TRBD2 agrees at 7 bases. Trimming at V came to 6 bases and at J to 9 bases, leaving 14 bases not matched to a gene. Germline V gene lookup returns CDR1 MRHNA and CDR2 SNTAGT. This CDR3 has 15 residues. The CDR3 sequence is CASSSVLAGEGEQFF. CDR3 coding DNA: TGTGCCAGCAGCAGTGTACTGGCGGGAGAGGGTGAGCAGTTCTTC.

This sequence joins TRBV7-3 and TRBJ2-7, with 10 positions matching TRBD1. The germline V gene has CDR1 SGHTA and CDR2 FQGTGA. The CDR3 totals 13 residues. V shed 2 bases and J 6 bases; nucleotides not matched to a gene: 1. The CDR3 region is CASSLDRGREQYF. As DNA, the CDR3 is TGTGCCAGCAGCTTAGACAGGGGGCGCGAGCAGTACTTC.

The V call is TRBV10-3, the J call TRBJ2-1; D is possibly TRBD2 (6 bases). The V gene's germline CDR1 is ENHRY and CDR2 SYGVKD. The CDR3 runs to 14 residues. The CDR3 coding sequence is TGTTCAAAGGGGAAAACGGGGGAATACAATGAGCAGTTCTTC. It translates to CSKGKTGEYNEQFF.

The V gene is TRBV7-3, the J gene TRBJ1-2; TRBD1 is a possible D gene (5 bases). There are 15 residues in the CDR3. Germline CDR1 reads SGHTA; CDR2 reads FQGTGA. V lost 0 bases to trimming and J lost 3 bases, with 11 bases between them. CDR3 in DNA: TGTGCCAGCAGCTTAACCGGGGGAAGGGACTATGGCTACACCTTC. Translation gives CASSLTGGRDYGYTF. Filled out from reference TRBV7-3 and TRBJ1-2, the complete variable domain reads GAGVSQTPSNKVTEKGKYVELRCDPISGHTALYWYRQSLGQGPEFLIYFQGTGAADDSGLPNDRFFAVRPEGSVSTLKIQRTERGDSAVYLCASSLTGGRDYGYTFGSGTRLTVV.

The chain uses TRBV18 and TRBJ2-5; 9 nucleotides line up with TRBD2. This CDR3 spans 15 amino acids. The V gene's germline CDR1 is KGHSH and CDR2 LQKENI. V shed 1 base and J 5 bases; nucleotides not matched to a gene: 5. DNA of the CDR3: TGTGCCAGCTCACCACTAGCTAGCGGGACGGAGACCCAGTACTTC. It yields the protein CASSPLASGTETQYF.

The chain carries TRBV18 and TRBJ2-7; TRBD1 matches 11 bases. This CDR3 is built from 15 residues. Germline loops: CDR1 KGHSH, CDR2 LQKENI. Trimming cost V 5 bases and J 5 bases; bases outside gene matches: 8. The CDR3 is CASSGEDRGHDEQYF. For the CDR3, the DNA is TGTGCCAGCTCAGGGGAGGACAGGGGGCACGACGAGCAGTACTTC.

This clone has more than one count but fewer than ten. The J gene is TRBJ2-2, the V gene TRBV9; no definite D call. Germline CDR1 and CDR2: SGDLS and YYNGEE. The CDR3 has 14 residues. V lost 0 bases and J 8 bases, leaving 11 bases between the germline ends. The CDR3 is CASSVGTPGGELFF. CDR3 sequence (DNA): TGTGCCAGCAGCGTAGGAACGCCTGGAGGGGAGCTGTTTTTT. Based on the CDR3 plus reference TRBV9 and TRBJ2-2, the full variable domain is DSGVTQTPKHLITATGQRVTLRCSPRSGDLSVYWYQQSLDQGLQFLIQYYNGEERAKGNILERFSAQQFPDLHSELNLSSLELGDSALYFCASSVGTPGGELFFGEGSRLTVL.

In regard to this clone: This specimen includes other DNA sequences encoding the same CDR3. CDR3 in DNA: TGTGCCAGCTCACCACCCCCCGATACGCAGTATTTT. Its protein product is CASSPPPDTQYF. The chain couples TRBV18 to TRBJ2-3; D gene ambiguous. The CDR3 runs 12 residues. Germline V lookup: CDR1 KGHSH, CDR2 LQKENI. Trimming shortened V by 0 bases and J by 6 bases, and 4 bases separated the two germline ends.

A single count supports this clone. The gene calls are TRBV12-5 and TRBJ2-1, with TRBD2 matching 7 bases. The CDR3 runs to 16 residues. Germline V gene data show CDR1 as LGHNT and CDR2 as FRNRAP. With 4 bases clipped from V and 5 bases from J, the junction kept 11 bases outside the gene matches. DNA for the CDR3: TGTGCTAGTGGTTCCTCCGGGCTAGCGGAGCACAATGAGCAGTTCTTC. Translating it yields CASGSSGLAEHNEQFF.

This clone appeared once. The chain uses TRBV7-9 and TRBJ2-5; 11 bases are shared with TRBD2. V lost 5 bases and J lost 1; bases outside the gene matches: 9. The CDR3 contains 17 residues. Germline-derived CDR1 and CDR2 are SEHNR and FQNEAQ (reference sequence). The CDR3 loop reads CASSLPSGRTLQETQYF. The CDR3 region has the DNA TGTGCCAGCAGCCTCCCTAGCGGGAGGACTCTCCAAGAGACCCAGTACTTC.

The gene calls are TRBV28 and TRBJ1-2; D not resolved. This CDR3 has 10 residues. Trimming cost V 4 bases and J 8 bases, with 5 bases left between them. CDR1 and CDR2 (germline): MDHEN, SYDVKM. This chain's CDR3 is CASSSLGYTF. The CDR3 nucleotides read TGTGCCAGCAGTTCCTTGGGCTACACCTTC.